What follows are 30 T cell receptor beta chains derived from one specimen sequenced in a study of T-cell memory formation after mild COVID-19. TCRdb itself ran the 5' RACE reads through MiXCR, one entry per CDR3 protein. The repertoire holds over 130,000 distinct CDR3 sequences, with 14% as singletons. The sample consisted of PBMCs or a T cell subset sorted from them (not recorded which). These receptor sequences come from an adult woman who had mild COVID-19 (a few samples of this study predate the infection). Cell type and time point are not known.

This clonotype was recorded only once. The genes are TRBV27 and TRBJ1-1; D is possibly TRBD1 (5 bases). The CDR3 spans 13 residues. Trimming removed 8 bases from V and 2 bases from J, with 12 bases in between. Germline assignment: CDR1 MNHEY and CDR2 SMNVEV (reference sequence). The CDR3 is CASFGTANTEAFF. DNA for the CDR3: TGTGCCAGCTTCGGGACGGCCAACACTGAAGCTTTCTTT.

The CDR3 spells CASSLGEGNTEAFF. The CDR3 bases are TGTGCCAGCAGCTTAGGTGAGGGGAACACTGAAGCTTTCTTT. The chain couples TRBV7-2 to TRBJ1-1; unclear D gene. The CDR3 contains 14 residues. Deletions cut 1 base from V and 1 base from J, with 7 bases between. Germline V lookup: CDR1 SGHTA, CDR2 FQGNSA.

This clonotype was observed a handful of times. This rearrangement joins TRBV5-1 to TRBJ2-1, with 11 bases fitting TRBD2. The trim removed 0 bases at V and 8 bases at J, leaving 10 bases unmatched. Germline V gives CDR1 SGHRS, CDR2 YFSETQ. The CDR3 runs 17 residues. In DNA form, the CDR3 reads TGCGCCAGCAGCTTGGGGTTAGCGGGGGGGCCTGTCGATGAGCAGTTCTTC. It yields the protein CASSLGLAGGPVDEQFF.

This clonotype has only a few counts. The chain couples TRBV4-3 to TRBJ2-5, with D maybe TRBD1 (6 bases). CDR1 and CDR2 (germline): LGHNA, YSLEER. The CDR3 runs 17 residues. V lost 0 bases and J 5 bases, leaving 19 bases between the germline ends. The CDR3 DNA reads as TGCGCCAGCAGCCAAGAACGGATGAGGGGGTGGATGGAGACCCAGTACTTC. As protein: CASSQERMRGWMETQYF.

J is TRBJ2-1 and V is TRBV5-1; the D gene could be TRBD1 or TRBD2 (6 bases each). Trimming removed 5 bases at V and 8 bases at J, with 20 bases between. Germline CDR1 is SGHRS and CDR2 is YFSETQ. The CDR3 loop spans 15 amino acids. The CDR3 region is CASRGGGLAPHEQFF. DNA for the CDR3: TGCGCCAGCAGGGGTGGGGGGCTAGCCCCCCATGAGCAGTTCTTC.

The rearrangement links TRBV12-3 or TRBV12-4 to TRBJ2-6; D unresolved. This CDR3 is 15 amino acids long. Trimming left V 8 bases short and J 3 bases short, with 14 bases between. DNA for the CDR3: TGTGCCAGCGTATTAGCTGGGGTTGGGGCCAACGTCCTGACTTTC. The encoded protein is CASVLAGVGANVLTF.

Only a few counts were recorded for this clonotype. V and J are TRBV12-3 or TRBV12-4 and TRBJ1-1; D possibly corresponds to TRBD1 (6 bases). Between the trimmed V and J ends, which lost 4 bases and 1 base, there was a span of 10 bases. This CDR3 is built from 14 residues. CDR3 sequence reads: CASSSTGWNTEAFF. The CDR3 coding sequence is TGTGCCAGCAGTTCTACAGGGTGGAACACTGAAGCTTTCTTT.

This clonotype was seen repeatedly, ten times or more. Here the CDR3 reads CAISVKEGYEQYF. The CDR3 DNA reads TGTGCCATCAGTGTCAAAGAAGGATACGAGCAGTACTTC. The chain carries TRBV10-3 and TRBJ2-7; no definite D call. This CDR3 comprises 13 residues. Trimming took off 4 bases at V and 4 bases at J, with 11 bases between the two ends. From germline, CDR1 is ENHRY and CDR2 SYGVKD.

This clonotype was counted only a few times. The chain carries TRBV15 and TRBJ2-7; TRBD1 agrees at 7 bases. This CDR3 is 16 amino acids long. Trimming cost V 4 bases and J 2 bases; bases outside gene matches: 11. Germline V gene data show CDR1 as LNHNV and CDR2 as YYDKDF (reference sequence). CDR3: CATSIPSPGQTYEQYF. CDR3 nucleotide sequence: TGTGCCACCAGCATCCCAAGCCCGGGACAGACCTACGAGCAGTACTTC.

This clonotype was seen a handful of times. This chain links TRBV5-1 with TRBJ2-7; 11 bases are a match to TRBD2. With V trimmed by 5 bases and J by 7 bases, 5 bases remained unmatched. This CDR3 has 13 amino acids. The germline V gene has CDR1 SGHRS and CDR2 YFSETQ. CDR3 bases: TGCGCCAGCAGAGGACTAGCGGGTCTGGAGCAGTACTTC. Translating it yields CASRGLAGLEQYF. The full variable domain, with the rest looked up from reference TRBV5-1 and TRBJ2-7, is KAGVTQTPRYLIKTRGQQVTLSCSPISGHRSVSWYQQTPGQGLQFLFEYFSETQRNKGNFPGRFSGRQFSNSRSEMNVSTLELGDSALYLCASRGLAGLEQYFGPGTRLTVT.

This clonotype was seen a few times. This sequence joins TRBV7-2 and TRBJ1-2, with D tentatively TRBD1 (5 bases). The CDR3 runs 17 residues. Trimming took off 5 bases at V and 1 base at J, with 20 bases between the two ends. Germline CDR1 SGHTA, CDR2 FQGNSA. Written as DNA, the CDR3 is TGTGCCAGCAGCCCCGCCCGAGGGGCTTGGGTTAACTATGGCTACACCTTC. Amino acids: CASSPARGAWVNYGYTF. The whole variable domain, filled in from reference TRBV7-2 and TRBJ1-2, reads GAGVSQSPSNKVTEKGKDVELRCDPISGHTALYWYRQSLGQGLEFLIYFQGNSAPDKSGLPSDRFSAERTGGSVSTLTIQRTQQEDSAVYLCASSPARGAWVNYGYTFGSGTRLTVV.

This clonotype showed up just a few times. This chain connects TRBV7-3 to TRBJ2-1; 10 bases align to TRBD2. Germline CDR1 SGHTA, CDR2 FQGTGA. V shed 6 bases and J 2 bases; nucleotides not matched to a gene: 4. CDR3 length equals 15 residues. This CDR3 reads CASSPSGGPYNEQFF. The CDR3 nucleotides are TGTGCCAGCAGTCCTAGCGGGGGTCCCTACAATGAGCAGTTCTTC.

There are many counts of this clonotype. The CDR3 region has the DNA TGTGCCAGCAGCGTGGGACAGGGACCATACGAGCAGTACTTC. Protein: CASSVGQGPYEQYF. The V call is TRBV9, the J call TRBJ2-7; TRBD1 matches at 9 bases. This CDR3 is 14 amino acids long. Germline-derived CDR1 and CDR2 are SGDLS and YYNGEE. The J segment lost 4 bases and the V segment lost 2 bases, leaving 4 bases of the junction unmatched.

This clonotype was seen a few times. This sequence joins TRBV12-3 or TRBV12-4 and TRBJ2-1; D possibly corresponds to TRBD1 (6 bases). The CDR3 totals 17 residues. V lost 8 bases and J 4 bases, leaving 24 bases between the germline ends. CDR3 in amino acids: CASRPNGYDRFYNEQFF. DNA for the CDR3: TGTGCCAGCCGCCCGAATGGATATGACAGGTTTTACAATGAGCAGTTCTTC.

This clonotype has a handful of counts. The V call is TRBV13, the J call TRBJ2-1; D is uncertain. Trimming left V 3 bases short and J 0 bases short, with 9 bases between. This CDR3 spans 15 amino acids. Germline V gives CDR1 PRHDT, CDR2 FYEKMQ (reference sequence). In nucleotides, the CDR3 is TGTGCCAGCAGCTTTAGAGGCTACTCCTACAATGAGCAGTTCTTC. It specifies CASSFRGYSYNEQFF.

CDR3 sequence reads: CARGPTGASTDTQYF. DNA for the CDR3: TGTGCCAGGGGTCCAACGGGGGCAAGCACAGATACGCAGTATTTT. J is TRBJ2-3 and V is TRBV2; D could derive from TRBD1 or TRBD2 (6 bases each). V lost 9 bases and J 0 bases, leaving 16 bases between the germline ends. CDR3 size: 15 residues. CDR1 SNHLY and CDR2 FYNNEI come from the germline V gene.

Here the CDR3 reads CASSSGTGFSTDTQYF. CDR3 coding DNA: TGTGCCAGCAGCTCCGGGACAGGGTTTAGCACAGATACGCAGTATTTT. The chain joins TRBV7-9 to TRBJ2-3, with 9 nucleotides matching TRBD1. Germline CDR1 reads SEHNR; CDR2 reads FQNEAQ (reference sequence). V was clipped by 4 bases and J by 0 bases; unmatched bases: 5. This CDR3 is built from 16 residues.

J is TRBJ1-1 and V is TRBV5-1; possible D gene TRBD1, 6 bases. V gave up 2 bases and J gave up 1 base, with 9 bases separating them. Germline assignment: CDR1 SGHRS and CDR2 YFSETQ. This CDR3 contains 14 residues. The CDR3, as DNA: TGCGCCAGCAGCTTCGACAGGAGGAACACTGAAGCTTTCTTT. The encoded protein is CASSFDRRNTEAFF. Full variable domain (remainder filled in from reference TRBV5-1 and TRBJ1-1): KAGVTQTPRYLIKTRGQQVTLSCSPISGHRSVSWYQQTPGQGLQFLFEYFSETQRNKGNFPGRFSGRQFSNSRSEMNVSTLELGDSALYLCASSFDRRNTEAFFGQGTRLTVV.

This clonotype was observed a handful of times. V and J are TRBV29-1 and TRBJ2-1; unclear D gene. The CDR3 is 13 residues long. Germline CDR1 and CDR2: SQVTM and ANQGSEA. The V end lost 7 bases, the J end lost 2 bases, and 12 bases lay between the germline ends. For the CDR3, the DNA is TGCAGCGCATTTCGGGCCACCTACAATGAGCAGTTCTTC. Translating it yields CSAFRATYNEQFF.

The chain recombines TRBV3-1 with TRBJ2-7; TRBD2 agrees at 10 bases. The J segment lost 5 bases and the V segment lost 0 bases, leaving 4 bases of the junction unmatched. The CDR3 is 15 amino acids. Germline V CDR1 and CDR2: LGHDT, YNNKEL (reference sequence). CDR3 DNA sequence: TGTGCCAGCAGCCAAGAAGGGACTAGCGTCCACGAGCAGTACTTC. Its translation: CASSQEGTSVHEQYF.

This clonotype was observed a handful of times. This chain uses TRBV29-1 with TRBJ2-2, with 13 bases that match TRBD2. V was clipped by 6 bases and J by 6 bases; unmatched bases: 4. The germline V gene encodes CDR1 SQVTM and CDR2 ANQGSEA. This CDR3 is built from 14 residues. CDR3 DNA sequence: TGCAGCGTAGGACTAGCGGGAGACGCCGGGGAGCTGTTTTTT. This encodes CSVGLAGDAGELFF.

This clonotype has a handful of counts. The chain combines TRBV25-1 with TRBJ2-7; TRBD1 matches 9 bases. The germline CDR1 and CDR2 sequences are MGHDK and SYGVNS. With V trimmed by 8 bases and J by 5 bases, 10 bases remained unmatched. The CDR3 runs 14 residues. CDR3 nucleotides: TGTGCCAGCGAGGGACAGGGTTTCGGGAACGAGCAGTACTTC. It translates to CASEGQGFGNEQYF.

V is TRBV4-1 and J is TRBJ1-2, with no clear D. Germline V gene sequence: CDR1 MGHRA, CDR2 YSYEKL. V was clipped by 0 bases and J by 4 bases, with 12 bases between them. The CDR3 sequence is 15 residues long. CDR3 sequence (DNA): TGCGCCAGCAGCCAAGATCCTTCAGAGCGCTATGGCTACACCTTC. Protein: CASSQDPSERYGYTF.

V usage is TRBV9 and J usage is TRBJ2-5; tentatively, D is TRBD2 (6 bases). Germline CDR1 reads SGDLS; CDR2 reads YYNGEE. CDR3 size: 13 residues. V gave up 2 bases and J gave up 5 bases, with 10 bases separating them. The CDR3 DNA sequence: TGTGCCAGCAGCGTTGGCGGGGACGAGACCCAGTACTTC. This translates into CASSVGGDETQYF.

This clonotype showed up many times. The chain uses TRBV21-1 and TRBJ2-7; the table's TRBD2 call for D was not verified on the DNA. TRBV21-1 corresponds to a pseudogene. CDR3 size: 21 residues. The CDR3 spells CASSRGQVFNPYSPVSYEQYF. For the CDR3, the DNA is TGTGCCAGCAGCAGGGGCCAGGTGTTTAACCCCTATTCCCCGGTCTCCTACGAGCAGTACTTC.

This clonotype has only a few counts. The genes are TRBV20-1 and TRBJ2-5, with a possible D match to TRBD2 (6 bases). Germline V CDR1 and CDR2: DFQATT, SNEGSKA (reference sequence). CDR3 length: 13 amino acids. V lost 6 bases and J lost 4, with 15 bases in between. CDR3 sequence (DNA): TGCAGTGCCAAAGGAGGGGTCGGAGAGACCCAGTACTTC. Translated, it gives CSAKGGVGETQYF.

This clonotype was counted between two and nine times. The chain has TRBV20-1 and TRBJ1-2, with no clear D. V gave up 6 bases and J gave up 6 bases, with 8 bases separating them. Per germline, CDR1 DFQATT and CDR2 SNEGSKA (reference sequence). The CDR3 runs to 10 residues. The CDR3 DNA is TGCAGTGCCCCTCTAAATGGCTACACCTTC. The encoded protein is CSAPLNGYTF.

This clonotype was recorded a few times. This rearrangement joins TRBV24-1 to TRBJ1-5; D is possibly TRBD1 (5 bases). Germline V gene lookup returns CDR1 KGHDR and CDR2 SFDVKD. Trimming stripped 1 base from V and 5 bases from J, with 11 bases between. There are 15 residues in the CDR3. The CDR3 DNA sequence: TGTGCCACCAGTGATTTCGGGGGACGAGATCAGCCCCAGCATTTT. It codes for CATSDFGGRDQPQHF.

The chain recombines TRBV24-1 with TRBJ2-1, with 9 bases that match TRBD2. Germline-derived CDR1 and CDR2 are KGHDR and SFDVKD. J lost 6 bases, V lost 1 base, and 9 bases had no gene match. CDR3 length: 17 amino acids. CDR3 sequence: CATSDFFGGRASNEQFF. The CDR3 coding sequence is TGTGCCACCAGTGATTTTTTCGGCGGGAGGGCTAGCAATGAGCAGTTCTTC.

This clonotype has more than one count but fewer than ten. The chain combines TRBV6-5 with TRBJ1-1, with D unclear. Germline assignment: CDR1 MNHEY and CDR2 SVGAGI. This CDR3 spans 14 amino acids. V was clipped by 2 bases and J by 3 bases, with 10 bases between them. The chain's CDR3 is CASSYGILDTEAFF. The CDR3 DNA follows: TGTGCCAGCAGTTACGGGATATTGGACACTGAAGCTTTCTTT.